This record concerns one TCR beta chain sequence. The entry originates in a study of T cell responses to AZD1222 COVID-19 vaccine. Data came from immunoSEQ multiplex PCR; TCRdb stores just in-frame clones and leaves some out. The table has more than 150,000 clones, 90% seen once; the top ten hold about 1.6%. Germline loops: CDR1 LNHDA, CDR2 SQIVND (reference sequence). V lost 3 bases and J lost 6, with 12 bases in between. The CDR3 is made up of 14 amino acids. The chain has TRBV19 and TRBJ2-1; D perhaps matches TRBD1 (5 bases). The specimen comprised peripheral blood, sampled 28 days after the second AZD1222 dose. The origin of this receptor is an adult who received the AZD1222 COVID-19 vaccine. In nucleotides, the CDR3 is TGTGCCAGTAGTATCTCGACAGTGGGCAATGAGCAGTTCTTC. As protein: CASSISTVGNEQFF.